One sample yielded the 11 T cell receptor beta chains listed below, sequenced in a study of lymphopenia after photon versus proton radiotherapy. The assay was immunoSEQ multiplex PCR, and TCRdb's table has in-frame clones only and misses some. The sample holds about 65,000 clones; about nine tenths are singletons and the top ten take more than 10%. The sequenced sample was peripheral blood, obtained from a patient treated with proton-based radiotherapy. The receptor set was obtained from an elderly man with esophageal cancer.

The rearrangement links TRBV19 to TRBJ2-4, with D possibly matching TRBD1 (6 bases). The germline gives CDR1 LNHDA, CDR2 SQIVND (reference sequence). V lost 5 bases, J lost 3 bases, and 11 bases lay in between. This CDR3 has 14 amino acids. CDR3 in amino acids: CASSAQGGKNIQYF. The CDR3 DNA sequence: TGTGCCAGTAGTGCACAGGGTGGCAAAAACATTCAGTACTTC.

The chain carries TRBV5-1 and TRBJ1-1; D may be TRBD1 (6 bases). Germline-derived CDR1 and CDR2 are SGHRS and YFSETQ. This CDR3 contains 14 residues. V lost 0 bases and J lost 4, with 10 bases in between. CDR3 in amino acids: CASSLEGEGTEAFF. The CDR3 coding sequence is TGCGCCAGCAGCTTGGAGGGGGAGGGCACTGAAGCTTTCTTT.

As to this clone: The junction and the germline gene differ at one end; a read error may be behind it. The CDR3 DNA follows: TGTGCTAGCAGCTTAGCCCCAGGGGATACGCAGTATTTT. It translates to CASSLAPGDTQYF. J is TRBJ2-3 and V is TRBV7-7; tentative D call: TRBD1 (5 bases). Germline CDR1 and CDR2: SSHAT and FNYEAQ (reference sequence). This CDR3 spans 13 amino acids.

V is TRBV4-3 and J is TRBJ2-1, with 10 positions matching TRBD2. Germline trimming cut 0 bases from V and 7 bases from J; bases unmatched to any gene: 9. Germline CDR1 and CDR2: LGHNA and YSLEER. The CDR3 contains 17 residues. For the CDR3, the DNA is TGCGCCAGCAGCCAAGATGGGCCTAGCGGGAGCCGGAATGAGCAGTTCTTC. It is translated as CASSQDGPSGSRNEQFF.

The rearrangement links TRBV29-1 to TRBJ2-3; no clear D. This CDR3 has 13 amino acids. V lost 7 bases, J lost 3 bases, and 14 bases lay in between. Germline V gene sequence: CDR1 SQVTM, CDR2 ANQGSEA. The CDR3 DNA reads TGCAGCGCCGAACCCCGGCGGACAGATACGCAGTATTTT. Translation gives CSAEPRRTDTQYF.

CDR3 in amino acids: CASSLSRAQQETQYF. CDR3 nucleotide sequence: TGCGCCAGCAGCTTGAGTAGGGCCCAACAAGAGACCCAGTACTTC. This chain connects TRBV5-1 to TRBJ2-5; no firm D call. The CDR3 has 15 amino acids. Trimming removed 1 base from V and 2 bases from J, with 12 bases in between. Germline lookup yields CDR1 SGHRS and CDR2 YFSETQ. The full variable domain, rest sourced from reference TRBV5-1 and TRBJ2-5, is KAGVTQTPRYLIKTRGQQVTLSCSPISGHRSVSWYQQTPGQGLQFLFEYFSETQRNKGNFPGRFSGRQFSNSRSEMNVSTLELGDSALYLCASSLSRAQQETQYFGPGTRLLVL.

The rearrangement joins TRBV6-5 to TRBJ2-2; D not resolved. This CDR3 is 11 amino acids long. V was cut by 5 bases and J by 4 bases, with 2 bases left in between. Germline V gene lookup returns CDR1 MNHEY and CDR2 SVGAGI. In DNA, the CDR3 is TGTGCCAGCAGTCGCACCGGGGAGCTGTTTTTT. The encoded protein is CASSRTGELFF.

The rearrangement uses TRBV7-8 and TRBJ1-6; a weak D match, TRBD1 (6 bases). V lost 1 base and J 7 bases, leaving 14 bases between the germline ends. Germline V lookup: CDR1 SGHVS, CDR2 FQNEAQ. This CDR3 is 16 amino acids long. The CDR3 DNA follows: TGTGCCAGCAGCTTAGATACAGGGCGGAAAAATTCACCCCTCCACTTT. Encoded protein: CASSLDTGRKNSPLHF.

This rearrangement joins TRBV11-2 to TRBJ2-1; the D is unclear. The V end was cut by 2 bases, the J end by 0 bases, with 8 bases between. Germline loops: CDR1 SGHAT, CDR2 FQNNGV. The CDR3 is 15 amino acids. This chain's CDR3 is CASSLSGTSYNEQFF. The DNA of the CDR3 is TGTGCCAGCAGCTTATCTGGAACCTCCTACAATGAGCAGTTCTTC. Combining the CDR3 with reference TRBV11-2 and TRBJ2-1 gives the whole variable domain EAGVAQSPRYKIIEKRQSVAFWCNPISGHATLYWYQQILGQGPKLLIQFQNNGVVDDSQLPKDRFSAERLKGVDSTLKIQPAKLEDSAVYLCASSLSGTSYNEQFFGPGTRLTVL.

The V and J genes are TRBV7-8 and TRBJ2-7, with unresolved D. Germline V gene sequence: CDR1 SGHVS, CDR2 FQNEAQ. The CDR3 has 15 amino acids. Between the trimmed V and J ends, which lost 5 bases and 2 bases, there was a span of 16 bases. The CDR3 sequence: CASSPRTSLAYEQYF. In DNA form, the CDR3 reads TGTGCCAGCAGCCCCAGAACCAGTCTTGCCTACGAGCAGTACTTC.

The rearrangement joins TRBV5-1 to TRBJ2-1; TRBD2 is a possible D gene (6 bases). CDR1 is SGHRS and CDR2 is YFSETQ in the germline V gene. This CDR3 spans 15 amino acids. The V end lost 4 bases, the J end lost 0 bases, and 11 bases lay between the germline ends. The CDR3 loop reads CASSLEGSSYNEQFF. CDR3 nucleotides: TGCGCCAGCAGCCTGGAGGGGAGCTCCTACAATGAGCAGTTCTTC. Full variable domain (outside the CDR3, taken from reference TRBV5-1 and TRBJ2-1): KAGVTQTPRYLIKTRGQQVTLSCSPISGHRSVSWYQQTPGQGLQFLFEYFSETQRNKGNFPGRFSGRQFSNSRSEMNVSTLELGDSALYLCASSLEGSSYNEQFFGPGTRLTVL.